The rows below give T cell receptor beta chains drawn from one sample of a study of T cell repertoires and leukemia-associated antigens. These receptors' antigens are unknown. TCRdb reanalysed the 5' RACE reads using MiXCR and keeps one entry per CDR3 protein. The table has over 10,000 distinct CDR3 sequences, about two fifths seen once. Sample: CD3+ T cells sorted from blood and cultured. The receptors were sampled from a female donor in good health. Both conserved end residues are part of each CDR3. The order of the fields is V gene, CDR3 protein.

>TRBV27
CASRGNSNQPQHF
>TRBV12-3/TRBV12-4
CASSKGQIVTDTQYF
>TRBV29-1
CSGTSGVLKETQYF
>TRBV7-8
CASSPGGSTDTQYF
>TRBV24-1
CATSDFSGKYNEQFF
>TRBV7-8
CASSFQPTVSSYNEQFF
>TRBV7-8
CASSTPWTSGSGEQFF
>TRBV20-1
CSARGGAGPNEQFF
>TRBV20-1
CSARPAEGQGAELYGYTF
>TRBV7-9
CASSFQGGPNTEAFF
>TRBV7-3
CASSADRGRRDTQYF
>TRBV7-2
CASRRNSGTGVTEQFF
>TRBV7-9
CASSPEAGARQYF
>TRBV5-1
CASSLAVISGELFF
>TRBV5-1
CASNDNSGSGSYEQYF
>TRBV4-2
CASSHEEGTSGRPTGELFF
>TRBV4-1
CASSRGLAGITDTQYF
>TRBV4-1
CASSHVEHTSYNEQFF
>TRBV27
CASSLNALAGGIRMREQFF
>TRBV28
CASSSSSNEKLFF
>TRBV12-3/TRBV12-4
CASSKVRLGELFF
>TRBV5-5
CASSLTVGYAYEQYF
>TRBV20-1
CSARDPRGPPYNEQFF
>TRBV27
CASTNLGPTGSLWGYTF
>TRBV6-6
CASSYTGDNEQFF
>TRBV15
CPTSSDFSSSHNEQFF
>TRBV29-1
CSVEGGEGNYGYTF
>TRBV9
CASSVDGGANQPQHF
>TRBV12-3/TRBV12-4
CASSFLGYNEQYF
>TRBV15
CATSRLAGEETQYF
>TRBV7-9
CASSFQPRLLLYF
>TRBV29-1
CSVYEGSETQYF
>TRBV7-6
CASSLMGYTGELFF
>TRBV5-1
CASSLQGAKITEAFF
>TRBV20-1
CSARGTENTEAFF
>TRBV5-1
CASSPPGGRWETQYF
>TRBV5-8
CASGSRLAGFETQYF
>TRBV19
CASSIAQASNQPQHF
>TRBV28
CASSFRSGRSVDTQYF
>TRBV4-1
CASSQDTDSEYNSPLHF